The entry below describes one TCR beta chain. This clone is considered medium-sized (0.01 to 0.1%). It lacks a known antigen. Nothing much larger sits one base from this clone, and base qualities are not available. The method behind the library was PCR. Instrument on record: Illumina HiSeq 4000. High-throughput sequencing was used to profile the TCR beta-chain CDR3 region of every patient. Regarding the original processing steps: Drawing on CDR3 differences between clinicopathological groups, the researchers built a classifier meant to tell apart patients with distant-metastatic papillary thyroid cancer. To measure repertoire diversity the researchers used the Shannon index, while the Morisita-Horn index served to gauge how similar the tumor and blood repertoires were. TCRdb's own reprocessing of the public reads used fastp at Q25 and MiXCR and kept productive beta chains. The V and J calls and clone size are TCRdb's, not the authors'. This sample has around 16,000 clones in its table, and about a quarter of those were observed once. The ten most abundant clones make up roughly 9.8% of the sample.

The sample belongs to a study of metastatic and nonmetastatic thyroid tumors (TCRdb year 2020). Background for the entire study: For patients with malignant and with benign thyroid disease, the researchers compared repertoires between peripheral blood samples and tumor or nodule tissue samples.

No treatment had been received by any patient before thyroid surgery. The study retrospectively analysed patient clinical samples collected from the early 2010s to the late 2010s using T-cell receptor beta sequencing. Results and caveats for the whole study, not just this receptor: In both blood and tumor samples, TCR beta diversity was reported to be significantly higher in malignant tumors than in benign nodules.

V and J lose 0 bases and 10 bases, and a span of 18 bases separates them. Per the germline V gene (reference sequence), DFQATT is the CDR1 and SNEGSKA is the CDR2. Its CDR3 holds 15 amino acids, cysteine through phenylalanine. This entry keeps only the CDR3 DNA: 45 bases, framed from base 1. In this chain, TRBV20-1 is recombined with TRBJ1-4; D gene: possibly TRBD1, on 5 matching bases. Sequencing was carried out using blood. The sequence was collected from a male donor with papillary thyroid cancer or a benign thyroid nodule (not recorded which). Some clones in this sample may be carry-over from other donors' samples. The encoded CDR3 is CSARDVDVGGGKLFF. The nucleotides are TGCAGTGCTAGAGATGTGGACGTCGGGGGAGGAAAACTGTTTTTT.